This TCR beta chain was captured in a study of STAT5B mutations in CD4+ large granular lymphocyte leukemia. Looked up from germline, CDR1 is SGHRS and CDR2 is YFSETQ. The CDR3 totals 14 residues. Trimming left V 0 bases short and J 5 bases short, with 8 bases between. TCRdb keeps only in-frame clones here, not all; method: immunoSEQ multiplex PCR. The sample records about 30,000 clones, just under 75% being singletons. The sequencing input was CD4+ T cells from blood buffy coats. The chain recombines TRBV5-1 with TRBJ1-4; the D is unclear. This receptor was identified in a human donor in good health. This CDR3 reads CASSLDGLNEKLFF. The CDR3 DNA is TGCGCCAGCAGCTTGGATGGATTGAATGAAAAACTGTTTTTT.